These 12 T cell receptor beta chains were sequenced from one sample in a study of blood T cell repertoires in COVID-19. Sequencing was performed with immunoSEQ multiplex PCR; in TCRdb, only in-frame clones are kept and a portion is missing. The sample holds a few hundred thousand clones; 70% to 90% are singletons and the top ten take roughly 4.2%. The sample consisted of PBMCs or T cells enriched from blood (not recorded which). All receptors derive from a woman aged 40-49 years with acute COVID-19.

The chain links TRBV4-1 to TRBJ2-1; the match to TRBD2 covers 16 bases. The V gene's germline CDR1 is MGHRA and CDR2 YSYEKL. The CDR3 loop spans 20 amino acids. The V segment lost 2 bases and the J segment 2 bases; nucleotides outside the gene matches: 9. CDR3 sequence reads: CASSQLPGLAGGGTYNEQFF. CDR3 sequence (DNA): TGCGCCAGCAGCCAACTCCCGGGACTAGCGGGAGGGGGCACCTACAATGAGCAGTTCTTC.

V usage is TRBV12-5 and J usage is TRBJ1-1; D possibly corresponds to TRBD1 (5 bases). Germline values: CDR1 LGHNT, CDR2 FRNRAP. With 6 bases removed from V and 9 bases from J, the gap between germline ends came to 26 bases. This CDR3 is 16 amino acids long. The CDR3 here is CASGSDRRGVLGKAFF. CDR3 DNA sequence: TGTGCTAGTGGCTCCGACAGACGTGGTGTGTTGGGGAAAGCTTTCTTT.

This clone has more than one count but fewer than ten. This chain joins TRBV27 and TRBJ1-5; D is unresolved. There are 16 residues in the CDR3. The V end lost 8 bases, the J end lost 5 bases, and 22 bases lay between the germline ends. Germline CDR1 reads MNHEY; CDR2 reads SMNVEV (reference sequence). The CDR3 loop is CASGADPRNSDQPQHF. The CDR3, as DNA: TGTGCCAGCGGAGCCGACCCCCGAAATTCGGATCAGCCCCAGCATTTT.

The V gene is TRBV6-2 or TRBV6-3, the J gene TRBJ2-7; 9 bases map to TRBD2. Unmatched junction bases numbered 1, after V lost 2 bases and J lost 2 bases. CDR3 size: 14 residues. From germline, CDR1 is MNHEY and CDR2 SVGEGT. CDR3 bases: TGTGCCAGCAGTTACGAGCGGGGGGCCTACGAGCAGTACTTC. Translated, it gives CASSYERGAYEQYF.

As DNA, the CDR3 is TGTGCCAGCAGCCCCCCTCGCAGCGGGAGGCCTCCCGCAGATACGCAGTATTTT. Its translation is CASSPPRSGRPPADTQYF. V usage is TRBV6-2 or TRBV6-3 and J usage is TRBJ2-3; 9 bases match TRBD2. V was pared by 6 bases and J by 4 bases, with 17 bases of the junction left unmatched. Germline CDR1 reads MNHEY; CDR2 reads SVGEGT. CDR3 length: 18 residues.

The chain has TRBV12-3 or TRBV12-4 and TRBJ1-1; perhaps TRBD1 as D (5 bases). V was pared by 5 bases and J by 7 bases, with 14 bases between. CDR3 length: 13 residues. CDR3 bases: TGTGCCAGCAGTGTTGGGGGGTATGGTGAAGCTTTCTTT. Its protein is CASSVGGYGEAFF.

The rearrangement links TRBV28 to TRBJ2-1; weak D call: TRBD2 (6 bases). Trimming removed 4 bases from V and 0 bases from J, with 13 bases in between. The germline CDR1 and CDR2 sequences are MDHEN and SYDVKM. This CDR3 spans 16 amino acids. This CDR3 is CASSSLAPISYNEQFF. As DNA, the CDR3 is TGTGCCAGCAGTTCGCTAGCGCCGATCTCCTACAATGAGCAGTTCTTC. Variable domain in full (rest from reference TRBV28 and TRBJ2-1): DVKVTQSSRYLVKRTGEKVFLECVQDMDHENMFWYRQDPGLGLRLIYFSYDVKMKEKGDIPEGYSVSREKKERFSLILESASTNQTSMYLCASSSLAPISYNEQFFGPGTRLTVL.

The chain combines TRBV3-1 (or the pseudogene TRBV3-2) with TRBJ1-2; 8 nucleotides align to TRBD1. CDR1 is LGHDT, CDR2 YNNKEL, per germline (reference sequence). This CDR3 is built from 15 residues. V was pared by 5 bases and J by 0 bases, with 5 bases of the junction left unmatched. CDR3 in DNA: TGTGCCAGCAGCTCAACAGGGGGATCTAACTATGGCTACACCTTC. Its translation: CASSSTGGSNYGYTF.

This clone was counted once. The rearrangement links TRBV10-3 to TRBJ2-1; unclear D gene. Deletions cut 10 bases from V and 0 bases from J, with 16 bases between. CDR3 length: 15 amino acids. Germline CDR1 and CDR2: ENHRY and SYGVKD. CDR3 loop: CATIPKLSSYNEQFF. The CDR3 DNA sequence: TGTGCCACCATTCCGAAGCTTAGCTCCTACAATGAGCAGTTCTTC.

The J gene is TRBJ2-3, the V gene TRBV29-1; TRBD1 matches at 7 bases. Germline V gives CDR1 SQVTM, CDR2 ANQGSEA. The CDR3 contains 13 residues. J lost 6 bases, V lost 7 bases, and 10 bases had no gene match. CDR3 amino acids: CSAPTGPGDTQYF. As DNA, the CDR3 is TGCAGCGCCCCGACAGGGCCCGGGGATACGCAGTATTTT.

The CDR3 sequence: CASSPRLASDTQYF. As DNA, the CDR3 is TGTGCCAGCAGCCCACGACTAGCATCAGATACGCAGTATTTT. V is TRBV7-2 and J is TRBJ2-3; 7 nucleotides line up with TRBD2. The CDR3 has 14 residues. Germline CDR1 SGHTA, CDR2 FQGNSA. Unmatched junction bases numbered 6, after V lost 5 bases and J lost 4 bases.

The chain carries TRBV21-1 and TRBJ2-5; TRBD2 is taken as the D call from the table, unchecked against the DNA. TRBV21-1 is flagged as a pseudogene. This CDR3 has 16 residues. The CDR3 loop reads CAILGIRGRVRETQYF. The CDR3, as DNA: TGTGCCATCCTTGGGATTCGCGGGAGGGTCCGAGAGACCCAGTACTTC.